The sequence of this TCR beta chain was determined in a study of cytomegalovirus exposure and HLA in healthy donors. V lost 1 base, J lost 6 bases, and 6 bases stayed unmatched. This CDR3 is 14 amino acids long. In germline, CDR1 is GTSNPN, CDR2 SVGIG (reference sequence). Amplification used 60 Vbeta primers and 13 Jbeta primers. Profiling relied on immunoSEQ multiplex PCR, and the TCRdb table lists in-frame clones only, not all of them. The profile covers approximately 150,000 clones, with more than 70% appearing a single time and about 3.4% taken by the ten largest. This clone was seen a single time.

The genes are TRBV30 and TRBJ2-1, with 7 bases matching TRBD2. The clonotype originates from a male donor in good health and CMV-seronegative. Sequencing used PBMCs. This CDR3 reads CAWSAGTILNEQFF. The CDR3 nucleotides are TGTGCCTGGAGTGCCGGGACTATACTCAATGAGCAGTTCTTC.